What follows are 30 T cell receptor beta chains derived from one specimen sequenced in a study of post-analysis software for immune sequencing data. Notes on the study in general: When patients were compared with controls, about five TRBV segments were more frequent, TRBV5-6, TRBV5-1 and TRBV20-1 among them.

What these receptors recognize is not known. Included in the TCR beta cDNA libraries were unique molecular identifiers. TCRdb processed the PCR reads anew with MiXCR; each CDR3 protein has one entry. The table records 650,000 to 900,000 distinct CDR3 sequences, more than 45% of them present only once. The material sequenced was blood. The receptors stem from a girl aged 5-17 years with multiple sclerosis.

There are a few counts of this clonotype. This chain links TRBV11-2 with TRBJ1-2; TRBD1 matches 8 bases. The CDR3 is 13 amino acids. V gave up 4 bases and J gave up 7 bases; unmatched junction bases: 5. CDR1 and CDR2 (germline): SGHAT, FQNNGV. This CDR3 reads CASSYGQGSGYTF. The CDR3 region has the DNA TGTGCCAGCAGCTACGGACAGGGCTCTGGCTACACCTTC.

The gene calls are TRBV13 and TRBJ2-1; 11 positions match TRBD2. The end of the DNA fits TRBJ2-7 better, so the J call may be wrong. CDR3 size: 16 residues. Germline CDR1 and CDR2: PRHDT and FYEKMQ (reference sequence). CDR3 coding DNA: TGTGCCAGCAGCCAGAAGGGACTAGCGGTCTACAATGAGCAGTACTTC. It is translated as CASSQKGLAVYNEQYF.

The rearrangement joins TRBV5-1 to TRBJ2-3, with 10 bases lining up with TRBD2. The J segment lost 6 bases and the V segment lost 5 bases, leaving 6 bases of the junction unmatched. Per germline, CDR1 SGHRS and CDR2 YFSETQ. The CDR3 spans 14 residues. The DNA of the CDR3 is TGCGCCAGCAGAGGGGCTAGCGGGAGTGATACGCAGTATTTT. It encodes CASRGASGSDTQYF.

This clonotype was picked up a small number of times. The chain is built from TRBV5-1 and TRBJ2-7; no clear D gene. This CDR3 is 15 amino acids long. The V gene lost 1 base and the J gene lost 1 base, with 12 bases spanning the gap. Germline-derived CDR1 and CDR2 are SGHRS and YFSETQ. The CDR3: CASSLTPDGSYEQYF. The CDR3 DNA is TGCGCCAGCAGCTTGACCCCCGACGGGTCCTACGAGCAGTACTTC.

This sequence joins TRBV5-1 and TRBJ2-3; 13 bases are a match to TRBD2. V lost 4 bases to trimming and J lost 2 bases; unmatched junction nucleotides: 4. Germline values: CDR1 SGHRS, CDR2 YFSETQ. This CDR3 has 16 residues. The CDR3 DNA is TGCGCCAGCAGCCAGGGACTAGCGGGACTCACAGATACGCAGTATTTT. Its protein product is CASSQGLAGLTDTQYF.

The chain joins TRBV7-9 to TRBJ2-3; 8 bases align to TRBD2. Germline CDR1 is SEHNR and CDR2 is FQNEAQ (reference sequence). The length of the CDR3 is 19 residues. With V trimmed by 4 bases and J by 1 base, 16 bases remained unmatched. The CDR3 coding sequence is TGTGCCAGCAGCTCCCGACTCAGGTCGGCGGGAGGACGCACAGATACGCAGTATTTT. It is translated as CASSSRLRSAGGRTDTQYF.

The chain carries TRBV10-3 and TRBJ1-2; D is uncertain. Germline V lookup: CDR1 ENHRY, CDR2 SYGVKD. V was clipped by 3 bases and J by 8 bases, with 13 bases between them. The CDR3 is 13 amino acids. In nucleotides, the CDR3 is TGTGCCATCAGTGATGCTGAAACTACCGGCTACACCTTC. Its protein product is CAISDAETTGYTF.

This chain connects TRBV28 to TRBJ2-4; TRBD1 agrees at 8 bases. Germline CDR1 and CDR2: MDHEN and SYDVKM. This CDR3 has 15 amino acids. V shed 2 bases, J shed 4 bases, and the junction held 4 bases outside the gene matches. The CDR3 nucleotides read TGTGCCAGCAGTTTAGACAGGGGAGTGAAAAACATTCAGTACTTC. Protein: CASSLDRGVKNIQYF.

The rearrangement uses TRBV20-1 and TRBJ1-1; the match to TRBD1 covers 7 bases. There are 14 residues in the CDR3. Germline-derived CDR1 and CDR2 are DFQATT and SNEGSKA (reference sequence). Unmatched junction bases numbered 4, after V lost 3 bases and J lost 0 bases. The CDR3, as DNA: TGCAGTGCTAGGATAGGGGGCATGAACACTGAAGCTTTCTTT. Translated, it gives CSARIGGMNTEAFF.

This clonotype has ten or more counts. The chain carries TRBV29-1 and TRBJ1-2; 9 nucleotides line up with TRBD1. The CDR3 totals 16 residues. Germline V lookup: CDR1 SQVTM, CDR2 ANQGSEA. The V gene end was trimmed by 2 bases and the J gene end by 4 bases; junction bases not matched to a gene: 11. CDR3 amino acids: CSVEKWGQGSGYGYTF. Written as DNA, the CDR3 is TGCAGCGTTGAAAAGTGGGGACAGGGATCGGGCTATGGCTACACCTTC.

There are a few counts of this clonotype. The rearrangement uses TRBV7-9 and TRBJ2-3; 7 bases agree with TRBD1. Germline V lookup: CDR1 SEHNR, CDR2 FQNEAQ (reference sequence). This CDR3 comprises 16 residues. The trim removed 6 bases at V and 0 bases at J, leaving 9 bases unmatched. CDR3 sequence reads: CASSHRGLTSTDTQYF. Here the CDR3 DNA reads TGTGCCAGCAGTCACAGGGGTCTGACTAGCACAGATACGCAGTATTTT.

This clonotype has more than one count but fewer than ten. The CDR3 bases are TGTGCCAGCAGTTTAGCGGCCGCCAACGTCCTGACTTTC. It specifies CASSLAAANVLTF. V is TRBV12-3 or TRBV12-4 and J is TRBJ2-6, with D unclear. V was pared by 0 bases and J by 7 bases, with 4 bases between. This CDR3 comprises 13 residues.

The chain joins TRBV20-1 to TRBJ1-2, with D unclear. Looked up from germline, CDR1 is DFQATT and CDR2 is SNEGSKA (reference sequence). Trimming shortened V by 7 bases and J by 3 bases, and 12 bases separated the two germline ends. The CDR3 sequence is 12 residues long. CDR3 DNA: TGCAGTGTGAGACCCCAGGACTATGGCTACACCTTC. It is translated as CSVRPQDYGYTF.

V and J are TRBV27 and TRBJ2-3, with D uncertain. The V and J ends lost 3 bases and 9 bases respectively, with 10 bases between them. CDR3 length: 12 residues. Per germline, CDR1 MNHEY and CDR2 SMNVEV (reference sequence). The CDR3 DNA sequence: TGTGCCAGCAGTTTGGACCCCCGAACGCAGTATTTT. Its protein is CASSLDPRTQYF.

V usage is TRBV20-1 and J usage is TRBJ1-1; D is unresolved. In germline, CDR1 is DFQATT, CDR2 SNEGSKA (reference sequence). V was clipped by 2 bases and J by 1 base, with 14 bases between them. This CDR3 is built from 15 residues. The CDR3 spells CSARKVGIGNTEAFF. The DNA of the CDR3 is TGCAGTGCTAGAAAAGTGGGCATCGGGAACACTGAAGCTTTCTTT.

In its sample, this clonotype was seen once. This chain joins TRBV15 and TRBJ2-1; D call uncertain. The CDR3 contains 17 residues. From germline, CDR1 is LNHNV and CDR2 YYDKDF (reference sequence). V was pared by 2 bases and J by 7 bases, with 21 bases between. For the CDR3, the DNA is TGTGCCACCAGCAGACTGCCCGTGGGGTCCCGGTGGAATGAGCAGTTCTTC. It translates to CATSRLPVGSRWNEQFF.

J is TRBJ2-1 and V is TRBV7-9; 7 nucleotides match TRBD2. Germline assignment: CDR1 SEHNR and CDR2 FQNEAQ (reference sequence). CDR3 length: 14 residues. V was clipped by 1 base and J by 13 bases; unmatched bases: 10. The DNA of the CDR3 is TGTGCCAGCAGCTTAGGGGGGTTAGCGGGTCCTCAGTTCTTC. Its protein product is CASSLGGLAGPQFF.

A few counts support this clonotype. V usage is TRBV27 and J usage is TRBJ2-3; TRBD2 matches at 7 bases. CDR3 size: 15 residues. Per germline, CDR1 MNHEY and CDR2 SMNVEV (reference sequence). The junction had 8 bases not matched to a gene; V was cut back by 6 bases and J by 2 bases. The CDR3 spells CASSRLADYTDTQYF. Here the CDR3 DNA reads TGTGCCAGCAGCCGGCTAGCGGACTACACAGATACGCAGTATTTT.

The chain recombines TRBV5-5 with TRBJ1-1, with 7 nucleotides matching TRBD1. Germline V gene lookup returns CDR1 SGHKS and CDR2 YYEKEE (reference sequence). This CDR3 has 15 residues. The trim removed 4 bases at V and 6 bases at J, leaving 12 bases unmatched. CDR3 nucleotides: TGTGCCAGCAGCCACCGGGACAGCCCCCTCGCTGAAGCTTTCTTT. Its translation is CASSHRDSPLAEAFF.

With regard to this clonotype: The missing conserved phenylalanine or tryptophan at the end of this CDR3 makes a read error likely. The V call is TRBV28, the J call TRBJ2-6; D possibly matches TRBD1 or TRBD2 (5 bases each). Germline assignment: CDR1 MDHEN and CDR2 SYDVKM. CDR3 length: 17 amino acids. Trimming left V 5 bases short and J 4 bases short, with 18 bases between. CDR3 in DNA: TGTGCCAGCAGTCAGAGGGACGTATCCTCGGGGGCCAACGTCCTGACTGTC. As protein: CASSQRDVSSGANVLTV.

The chain joins TRBV6-9 to TRBJ2-4; D gene uncertain. Germline V gives CDR1 MNHGY, CDR2 SVAAGI. The CDR3 contains 12 residues. CDR3 in amino acids: CAKERAKNIQYF. The CDR3 DNA is TGTGCAAAAGAGAGAGCCAAAAACATTCAGTACTTC.

V usage is TRBV20-1 and J usage is TRBJ2-1; possible D gene TRBD2, 6 bases. CDR1 and CDR2 from the germline V gene are DFQATT and SNEGSKA (reference sequence). The CDR3 runs 12 residues. With 5 bases removed from V and 8 bases from J, the gap between germline ends came to 13 bases. CDR3 residues: CSARPTSYEQFF. In DNA form, the CDR3 reads TGCAGTGCTCGACCCACTAGCTATGAGCAGTTCTTC.

The CDR3 here is CASSLGDESSYNSPLHF. CDR3 coding DNA: TGCGCCAGCAGCTTGGGGGATGAGAGCTCCTATAATTCACCCCTCCACTTT. J is TRBJ1-6 and V is TRBV5-1; D ambiguous. Germline assignment: CDR1 SGHRS and CDR2 YFSETQ. The V gene lost 0 bases and the J gene lost 0 bases, with 10 bases spanning the gap. This CDR3 comprises 17 residues.

The chain is built from TRBV29-1 and TRBJ1-2; D might be TRBD1 (6 bases). The germline V and J ends were trimmed by 6 bases and 5 bases, with 16 bases remaining between them. The CDR3 spans 13 residues. Germline V gene lookup returns CDR1 SQVTM and CDR2 ANQGSEA. The CDR3 reads CSVPQGGGYGYTF. CDR3 DNA sequence: TGCAGCGTCCCTCAAGGGGGAGGGTATGGCTACACCTTC.

This chain joins TRBV28 and TRBJ2-7; TRBD2 might be the D (6 bases). V was clipped by 6 bases and J by 4 bases, with 13 bases between them. There are 13 residues in the CDR3. CDR1 is MDHEN and CDR2 is SYDVKM in the germline V gene. As DNA, the CDR3 is TGTGCCAGCAGGGCGGGATCCCGATACGAGCAGTACTTC. It specifies CASRAGSRYEQYF.

The chain carries TRBV13 and TRBJ2-5; TRBD1 matches at 10 bases. The DNA end is a closer match to TRBJ2-7, so the J assignment may be wrong. This CDR3 spans 14 amino acids. Germline V lookup: CDR1 PRHDT, CDR2 FYEKMQ (reference sequence). Here the CDR3 reads CASSRRDRGDEQYF. For the CDR3, the DNA is TGTGCCAGCAGCAGACGGGACAGGGGTGACGAGCAGTACTTC.

The chain recombines TRBV28 with TRBJ2-7; possible D gene TRBD1, 6 bases. This CDR3 region has 14 residues. Trimming cost V 4 bases and J 2 bases, with 12 bases left between them. The germline V gene encodes CDR1 MDHEN and CDR2 SYDVKM. CDR3 sequence (DNA): TGTGCCAGCAGTTGGGACACGGCCGCCTACGAGCAGTACTTC. This encodes CASSWDTAAYEQYF.

The gene calls are TRBV7-2 and TRBJ1-1; perhaps TRBD1 as D (5 bases). This CDR3 comprises 14 residues. Between the trimmed V and J ends, which lost 4 bases and 6 bases, there was a span of 15 bases. Germline CDR1 reads SGHTA; CDR2 reads FQGNSA. CDR3 in amino acids: CASSSTPQGAEAFF. The DNA of the CDR3 is TGTGCCAGCAGCTCGACCCCCCAGGGAGCTGAAGCTTTCTTT. Together with reference TRBV7-2 and TRBJ1-1, the CDR3 gives the full variable domain: GAGVSQSPSNKVTEKGKDVELRCDPISGHTALYWYRQSLGQGLEFLIYFQGNSAPDKSGLPSDRFSAERTGGSVSTLTIQRTQQEDSAVYLCASSSTPQGAEAFFGQGTRLTVV.

V gene TRBV6-2 or TRBV6-3 combines with J gene TRBJ2-5; tentative D call: TRBD2 (5 bases). CDR1 MNHEY and CDR2 SVGEGT come from the germline V gene. The CDR3 is 15 residues long. V gave up 4 bases and J gave up 0 bases, with 12 bases separating them. The CDR3 loop is CASSFTGINQETQYF. CDR3 nucleotides: TGTGCCAGCAGTTTCACGGGGATAAACCAAGAGACCCAGTACTTC.

The rearrangement links TRBV24-1 to TRBJ2-5; 7 bases are shared with TRBD2. V trimming: 4 bases; J trimming: 11 bases; junction bases outside the gene matches: 18. Per the germline V gene, CDR1 is KGHDR and CDR2 is SFDVKD. The CDR3 loop spans 16 amino acids. CDR3 nucleotides: TGTGCCACCAGTGACGTTTACAGCGGGATCGGCAATGAGCAGTACTTC. This sequence encodes CATSDVYSGIGNEQYF.